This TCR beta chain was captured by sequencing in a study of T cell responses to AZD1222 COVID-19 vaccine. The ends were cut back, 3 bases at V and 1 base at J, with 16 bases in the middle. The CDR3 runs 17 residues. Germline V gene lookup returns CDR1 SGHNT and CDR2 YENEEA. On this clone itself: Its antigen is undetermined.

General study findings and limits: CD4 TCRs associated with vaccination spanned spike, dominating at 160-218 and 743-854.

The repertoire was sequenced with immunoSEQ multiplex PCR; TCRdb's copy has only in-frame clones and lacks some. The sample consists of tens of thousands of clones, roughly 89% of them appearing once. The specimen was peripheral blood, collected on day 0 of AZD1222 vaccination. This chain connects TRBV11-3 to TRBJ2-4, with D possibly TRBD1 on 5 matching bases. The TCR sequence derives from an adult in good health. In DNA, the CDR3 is TGTGCCAGCAGCTTGGGCAGGGAATTTGGGGCCAAAAACATTCAGTACTTC. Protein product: CASSLGREFGAKNIQYF.